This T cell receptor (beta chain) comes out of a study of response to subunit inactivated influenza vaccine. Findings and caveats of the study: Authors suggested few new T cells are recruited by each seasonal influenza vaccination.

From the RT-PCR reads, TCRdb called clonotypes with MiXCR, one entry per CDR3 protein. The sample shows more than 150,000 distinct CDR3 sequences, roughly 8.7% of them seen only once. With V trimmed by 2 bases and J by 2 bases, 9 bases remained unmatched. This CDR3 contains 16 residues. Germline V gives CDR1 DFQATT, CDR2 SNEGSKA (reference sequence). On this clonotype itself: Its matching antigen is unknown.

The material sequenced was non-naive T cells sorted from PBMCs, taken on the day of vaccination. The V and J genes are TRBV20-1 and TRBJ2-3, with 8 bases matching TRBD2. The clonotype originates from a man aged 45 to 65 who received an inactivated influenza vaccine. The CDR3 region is CSARRIAGLSTDTQYF. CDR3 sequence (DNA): TGCAGTGCTAGACGTATAGCGGGACTCTCCACAGATACGCAGTATTTT.